Below are 28 T cell receptor beta chains sequenced from a single sample in a study of CD8+ T cells in alopecia areata. Following RNA extraction, reverse transcription yielded cDNA that acted as the sequencing template. Repertoires were generated with immunoSEQ multiplex PCR, while TCRdb's copy carries only in-frame clones and drops some. In the table there are 150,000 to 200,000 clones, roughly 60% of which are singletons. The sample consisted of CD4+ T cells sorted from blood, taken at week 0. The receptors stem from a human donor with alopecia areata.

This chain connects TRBV27 to TRBJ2-7; 9 bases map to TRBD2. The CDR3 has 15 residues. V lost 5 bases, J lost 4 bases, and 9 bases stayed unmatched. Germline V gene data show CDR1 as MNHEY and CDR2 as SMNVEV (reference sequence). The CDR3 DNA reads as TGTGCCAGCAGTGCCAAGCGGGGGGCGTCGTACGAGCAGTACTTC. This encodes CASSAKRGASYEQYF.

The chain uses TRBV29-1 and TRBJ1-1; D not resolved. Trimming pared 4 bases from V and 0 bases from J, leaving 15 bases between. This CDR3 has 15 amino acids. Per germline, CDR1 SQVTM and CDR2 ANQGSEA. CDR3 in amino acids: CSVGGKAPVNTEAFF. The CDR3 DNA follows: TGCAGCGTTGGGGGAAAGGCACCAGTGAACACTGAAGCTTTCTTT.

The genes are TRBV20-1 and TRBJ2-5, with D unresolved. The CDR3 is 11 residues long. Deletions cut 0 bases from V and 4 bases from J, with 3 bases between. In germline, CDR1 is DFQATT, CDR2 SNEGSKA (reference sequence). This CDR3 reads CSARDAETQYF. In nucleotides, the CDR3 is TGCAGTGCTAGAGATGCAGAGACCCAGTACTTC.

The genes are TRBV5-1 and TRBJ1-5, with a weak D call TRBD1 (5 bases). The CDR3 runs 14 residues. The V gene's germline CDR1 is SGHRS and CDR2 YFSETQ. Trimming took 4 bases from V and 4 from J, leaving 12 bases between them. CDR3 nucleotide sequence: TGCGCCAGCAGCCTCGACACAGGTAATCAGCCCCAGCATTTT. This codes for CASSLDTGNQPQHF.

V and J are TRBV30 and TRBJ1-1; D is unclear. The V gene lost 0 bases and the J gene lost 2 bases, with 19 bases spanning the gap. Germline CDR1 reads GTSNPN; CDR2 reads SVGIG (reference sequence). This CDR3 is built from 17 residues. The CDR3 sequence is CAWSVKVPRTPNTEAFF. The CDR3 region has the DNA TGTGCCTGGAGTGTAAAGGTACCCAGAACTCCAAACACTGAAGCTTTCTTT.

The J gene is TRBJ2-7, the V gene TRBV30; D ambiguous. Trimming cost V 4 bases and J 0 bases, with 16 bases left between them. This CDR3 region has 15 residues. In germline, CDR1 is GTSNPN, CDR2 SVGIG (reference sequence). CDR3 bases: TGTGCCTGGACGCCCTTATCCCATAGCTCCTACGAGCAGTACTTC. Its translation: CAWTPLSHSSYEQYF.

The chain recombines TRBV5-1 with TRBJ2-5; 8 bases are a match to TRBD2. CDR3 length equals 19 residues. The germline gives CDR1 SGHRS, CDR2 YFSETQ. Losses at the gene ends were 4 bases for V and 3 bases for J; bases not matched to a gene: 20. The CDR3 protein is CASSPRNFQGLADKETQYF. The CDR3 DNA is TGCGCCAGCAGCCCCCGAAACTTCCAAGGACTAGCTGATAAAGAGACCCAGTACTTC. Using reference TRBV5-1 and TRBJ2-5 for the parts outside the CDR3, the full variable domain is KAGVTQTPRYLIKTRGQQVTLSCSPISGHRSVSWYQQTPGQGLQFLFEYFSETQRNKGNFPGRFSGRQFSNSRSEMNVSTLELGDSALYLCASSPRNFQGLADKETQYFGPGTRLLVL.

This clone has just a few counts. The chain employs TRBV29-1 and TRBJ2-7; D not certain. Germline V gene sequence: CDR1 SQVTM, CDR2 ANQGSEA. The CDR3 totals 13 residues. The V gene lost 8 bases and the J gene lost 2 bases, with 16 bases spanning the gap. CDR3 in DNA: TGCAGCATTGGCCCAGTCGGAGCCTACGAGCAGTACTTC. Translated, it gives CSIGPVGAYEQYF.

The chain joins TRBV11-3 to TRBJ1-1; 8 bases match TRBD1. The CDR3 extends over 14 amino acids. CDR1 SGHNT and CDR2 YENEEA come from the germline V gene. Trimming removed 4 bases from V and 4 bases from J; junction bases left unmatched: 5. Here the CDR3 reads CASSSGQGTTEAFF. For the CDR3, the DNA is TGTGCCAGCAGCTCAGGACAGGGCACCACTGAAGCTTTCTTT.

Only a few counts were recorded for this clone. DNA of the CDR3: TGCAGCGTCGGACACACTGAAGCTTTCTTT. This encodes CSVGHTEAFF. The chain joins TRBV29-1 to TRBJ1-1; D remains ambiguous. Between the trimmed V and J ends, which lost 6 bases and 3 bases, there was a span of 5 bases. The CDR3 runs to 10 residues. Germline values: CDR1 SQVTM, CDR2 ANQGSEA.

V is TRBV11-2 and J is TRBJ2-3; D may be TRBD2 (6 bases). Trimming removed 5 bases at V and 9 bases at J, with 9 bases between. CDR1 is SGHAT, CDR2 FQNNGV, per germline. CDR3 length: 11 amino acids. CDR3 amino acids: CASSPRGTQYF. The DNA of the CDR3 is TGTGCCAGCAGCCCCCGGGGGACGCAGTATTTT.

The chain recombines TRBV30 with TRBJ1-6, with a possible D match to TRBD1 (5 bases). From germline, CDR1 is GTSNPN and CDR2 SVGIG (reference sequence). CDR3 length equals 13 residues. The V and J ends lost 3 bases and 7 bases respectively, with 10 bases between them. This CDR3 is CAWRSGDNSPLHF. The CDR3 region has the DNA TGTGCCTGGAGGTCGGGGGACAATTCACCCCTCCACTTT.

The chain uses TRBV11-1 and TRBJ2-3; D remains ambiguous. There are 13 residues in the CDR3. The V and J ends lost 4 bases and 5 bases respectively, with 10 bases between them. CDR1 is SGHAT, CDR2 FQDESV, per germline (reference sequence). The CDR3 region has the DNA TGTGCCAGCAGCTCCCCGTTGGTAGATACGCAGTATTTT. Its protein product is CASSSPLVDTQYF.

This clone appeared a single time. Other DNA sequences in this sample translate to the same CDR3. The rearrangement uses TRBV29-1 and TRBJ1-1; D is undetermined. This CDR3 has 13 amino acids. V lost 4 bases to trimming and J lost 2 bases, with 11 bases between them. Germline CDR1 is SQVTM and CDR2 is ANQGSEA. As DNA, the CDR3 is TGCAGCGTTGGGCGTCAGCTTAACACTGAAGCTTTCTTT. Translating gives CSVGRQLNTEAFF.

Notes on this clone: In the same sample, other DNA sequences code for this CDR3. This rearrangement joins TRBV29-1 to TRBJ1-1, with D unclear. V was shortened by 4 bases and J by 1 base, with 7 bases between the two germline ends. The CDR3 spans 12 residues. The germline V gene encodes CDR1 SQVTM and CDR2 ANQGSEA. CDR3 sequence (DNA): TGCAGCGTTGGGACGGGGAACACTGAAGCTTTCTTT. Encoded protein: CSVGTGNTEAFF.

This clone was picked up one time. The rearrangement uses TRBV7-2 and TRBJ2-3, with D maybe TRBD2 (5 bases). The CDR3 runs to 18 residues. Per the germline V gene, CDR1 is SGHTA and CDR2 is FQGNSA. V was clipped by 1 base and J by 0 bases, with 17 bases between them. CDR3 DNA sequence: TGTGCCAGCAGCTTAGATGTTGGACTTAGCCCTAGCACAGATACGCAGTATTTT. This encodes CASSLDVGLSPSTDTQYF.

The table lists this clone with a count of one. The V gene is TRBV15, the J gene TRBJ2-6, with 7 bases fitting TRBD1. V lost 10 bases and J lost 1; bases outside the gene matches: 10. CDR1 LNHNV and CDR2 YYDKDF come from the germline V gene (reference sequence). The CDR3 has 16 amino acids. In DNA, the CDR3 is TGTGCCATCGAGGACAGGAGGAGTTCTGGGGCCAACGTCCTGACTTTC. Residues: CAIEDRRSSGANVLTF.

Comments on this clone: Other nucleotide sequences in the sample specify the same CDR3. The chain carries TRBV7-8 and TRBJ1-2; D ambiguous. V gave up 5 bases and J gave up 4 bases, with 23 bases separating them. The germline CDR1 and CDR2 sequences are SGHVS and FQNEAQ. CDR3 length: 17 residues. As DNA, the CDR3 is TGTGCCAGCAGCCCCGGAGCACGTAACTCTCGGGGCTATGGCTACACCTTC. Encoded protein: CASSPGARNSRGYGYTF.

The genes are TRBV5-4 and TRBJ2-7, with D tentatively TRBD1 (6 bases). The CDR3 consists of 13 residues. CDR1 is SGHNT and CDR2 is YYREEE in the germline V gene (reference sequence). V dropped 4 bases and J dropped 2 bases, with 10 bases sitting between them. In DNA form, the CDR3 reads TGTGCCAGCAGCCGAGACAGGCCCTACGAGCAGTACTTC. As protein: CASSRDRPYEQYF.

This chain joins TRBV29-1 and TRBJ1-2, with D hard to call. Per the germline V gene, CDR1 is SQVTM and CDR2 is ANQGSEA. This CDR3 contains 14 residues. V shed 0 bases and J shed 2 bases, with 10 bases lying between them. The CDR3 coding sequence is TGCAGCGTTGAAGATCTGTCCGGGAACTATGGCTACACCTTC. Its translation: CSVEDLSGNYGYTF.

The genes are TRBV30 and TRBJ1-6; 7 bases align to TRBD1. Germline V CDR1 and CDR2: GTSNPN, SVGIG (reference sequence). J was trimmed by 9 bases and V by 2 bases; bases with no gene match: 4. CDR3 length equals 13 residues. Here the CDR3 DNA reads TGTGCCTGGAGTCGGCAGGGGGGTTCACCCCTCCACTTT. Translation: CAWSRQGGSPLHF.

V is TRBV9 and J is TRBJ2-5, with a tentative D call TRBD1 (6 bases). Between the trimmed V and J ends, which lost 3 bases and 2 bases, there was a span of 11 bases. Per germline, CDR1 SGDLS and CDR2 YYNGEE. CDR3 length: 14 residues. CDR3 residues: CASSARQVQETQYF. The CDR3 DNA reads TGTGCCAGCAGCGCCCGACAGGTTCAAGAGACCCAGTACTTC.

About this clone: In the same sample, other DNA sequences code for this CDR3. The chain has TRBV7-2 and TRBJ1-5; the match to TRBD1 covers 7 bases. Germline assignment: CDR1 SGHTA and CDR2 FQGNSA. Losses at the gene ends were 1 base for V and 4 bases for J; bases not matched to a gene: 1. The CDR3 is 14 residues long. DNA for the CDR3: TGTGCCAGCAGCTTAGACAGGGGAAATCAGCCCCAGCATTTT. This translates into CASSLDRGNQPQHF. The complete variable domain, with remaining parts taken from reference TRBV7-2 and TRBJ1-5, reads GAGVSQSPSNKVTEKGKDVELRCDPISGHTALYWYRQSLGQGLEFLIYFQGNSAPDKSGLPSDRFSAERTGGSVSTLTIQRTQQEDSAVYLCASSLDRGNQPQHFGDGTRLSIL.

This sequence joins TRBV4-3 and TRBJ2-3, with unresolved D. Germline loops: CDR1 LGHNA, CDR2 YSLEER. This CDR3 has 17 amino acids. Trimming stripped 1 base from V and 0 bases from J, with 14 bases between. The CDR3 spells CASSQVYPPTSTDTQYF. The CDR3 DNA follows: TGCGCCAGCAGCCAAGTTTATCCACCGACTAGCACAGATACGCAGTATTTT.

This clone was recorded a few times. The chain is built from TRBV29-1 and TRBJ1-4; a weak D match, TRBD1 (6 bases). This CDR3 contains 15 residues. V lost 6 bases to trimming and J lost 4 bases, with 18 bases between them. Germline assignment: CDR1 SQVTM and CDR2 ANQGSEA. CDR3 nucleotide sequence: TGCAGCGTCGCAAGGGGGGCTGGCTTTAATGAAAAACTGTTTTTT. It encodes CSVARGAGFNEKLFF.

This chain uses TRBV7-8 with TRBJ2-1; no definite D call. The CDR3 totals 12 residues. Germline loops: CDR1 SGHVS, CDR2 FQNEAQ. V was shortened by 2 bases and J by 9 bases, with 8 bases between the two germline ends. For the CDR3, the DNA is TGTGCCAGCAGCTTAACAGTGGGTGAGCAGTTCTTC. Translating it yields CASSLTVGEQFF.

The chain carries TRBV5-1 and TRBJ2-2; TRBD2 is a possible D gene (5 bases). This CDR3 contains 19 residues. Trimming shortened V by 0 bases and J by 1 base, and 19 bases separated the two germline ends. CDR1 and CDR2 (germline): SGHRS, YFSETQ. The CDR3 coding sequence is TGCGCCAGCAGCTTGGCACCGGGAAATTACCCACGGAACACCGGGGAGCTGTTTTTT. It translates to CASSLAPGNYPRNTGELFF.

The genes are TRBV19 and TRBJ2-3, with D maybe TRBD2 (5 bases). The length of the CDR3 is 14 residues. Trimming cost V 6 bases and J 2 bases, with 12 bases left between them. Germline assignment: CDR1 LNHDA and CDR2 SQIVND (reference sequence). DNA of the CDR3: TGTGCCAGTAGAATATCGAGGGTCACAGATACGCAGTATTTT. Its protein product is CASRISRVTDTQYF.